Below are 5 T cell receptor beta chains sequenced from a single sample in a study of T-cell memory formation after mild COVID-19. TCRdb independently ran MiXCR on the 5' RACE reads; one entry per CDR3 protein. This table has 250,000 to 350,000 distinct CDR3 sequences, 15% appearing once. Sequencing used PBMCs or a T cell subset sorted from them (not recorded which). The receptors derive from a man younger than 35 who had mild COVID-19 (a few samples of this study predate the infection). Cell type and time point are not known.

The chain employs TRBV20-1 and TRBJ2-7, with 13 bases matching TRBD2. Looked up from germline, CDR1 is DFQATT and CDR2 is SNEGSKA (reference sequence). Germline trimming cut 7 bases from V and 5 bases from J; bases unmatched to any gene: 11. This CDR3 is 15 amino acids long. This chain's CDR3 is CSVVTSGGRPDEQYF. For the CDR3, the DNA is TGCAGTGTCGTGACTAGCGGGGGGCGTCCCGACGAGCAGTACTTC.

V and J are TRBV2 and TRBJ1-3; D ambiguous. V shed 0 bases and J shed 7 bases, with 7 bases lying between them. The CDR3 has 13 amino acids. Germline CDR1 is SNHLY and CDR2 is FYNNEI. DNA for the CDR3: TGTGCCAGCAGTGAAGCCCTCATTAACACCATATATTTT. It specifies CASSEALINTIYF.

This chain joins TRBV9 and TRBJ1-5, with D possibly being TRBD1 (5 bases). Trimming cost V 3 bases and J 6 bases, with 10 bases left between them. Germline lookup yields CDR1 SGDLS and CDR2 YYNGEE. The CDR3 has 13 residues. The CDR3, as DNA: TGTGCCAGCAGCGAGGGGACCTCTCAGCCCCAGCATTTT. Translated: CASSEGTSQPQHF.

This clonotype was found a few times. The rearrangement joins TRBV12-5 to TRBJ2-3; TRBD1 agrees at 7 bases. This CDR3 is built from 15 residues. Germline V gene sequence: CDR1 LGHNT, CDR2 FRNRAP. The junction had 6 bases not matched to a gene; V was cut back by 5 bases and J by 1 base. CDR3 amino acids: CASGPNRGGTDTQYF. The DNA for the CDR3 is TGTGCTAGTGGTCCTAACAGGGGAGGCACAGATACGCAGTATTTT.

This clonotype was observed many times. The chain joins TRBV6-5 to TRBJ1-5; D remains unclear. The V end lost 4 bases, the J end lost 1 base, and 14 bases lay between the germline ends. CDR1 and CDR2 (germline): MNHEY, SVGAGI. CDR3 size: 16 residues. This chain's CDR3 is CASSSRGPQSNQPQHF. The CDR3 bases are TGTGCCAGCAGTTCTAGAGGTCCCCAAAGCAATCAGCCCCAGCATTTT.